These T cell receptor beta chains were read from a single sample in a study of control samples from healthy donors and cancer patients. Using immunoSEQ multiplex PCR, the repertoire was profiled, and TCRdb retains in-frame clones only, with some absent. The sample lists tens of thousands of clones; about 90% were seen once. The sample was PBMCs. These receptors originate from a woman aged 55-69 years with lung cancer. CDR3s include the opening cysteine and the closing phenylalanine or tryptophan. D genes are given only for firm matches. Clone size is not always given. Where it is, it says once, few, many or a class for expanded clones.

.,.,TRBV30,TRBJ2-7,TGTGCCTGGAGTGTTAGGTCGTTCGAGCAGTACTTC,CAWSVRSFEQYF
once,TRBD1,TRBV27,TRBJ1-6,TGTGCCAGCAGTTCCGCCCCAGGGGGGATTAATTCACCCCTCCACTTT,CASSSAPGGINSPLHF
.,TRBD2,TRBV5-1,TRBJ2-7,TGCGCCAGCAGCACCGAGCCGGGACTAGCATCCTACGAGCAGTACTTC,CASSTEPGLASYEQYF
.,.,TRBV6-4,TRBJ2-1,TGTGCCAGCAGTCCAGAGACAGGAAATCTCTACAATGAGCAGTTCTTC,CASSPETGNLYNEQFF
.,TRBD1,TRBV6-5,TRBJ1-2,TGTGCCAGCACCTCCGGGACAGGGGATGGCTACACCTTC,CASTSGTGDGYTF
.,.,TRBV5-1,TRBJ1-3,TGCGCCAGCAGCTACGGAAAAACTGGAAACACCATATATTTT,CASSYGKTGNTIYF
.,TRBD2,TRBV6-6,TRBJ2-2,TGTGCCAGCAGTTCCTCCGGGACTAGGAACACCGGGGAGCTGTTTTTT,CASSSSGTRNTGELFF
.,.,TRBV6-2/TRBV6-3,TRBJ1-1,TGTGCCAGCAGTCAGGCAGGTCTGAACACTGAAGCTTTCTTT,CASSQAGLNTEAFF
.,.,TRBV5-1,TRBJ2-1,TGCGCCAGCAGCCCCGGACTGCTTACCAATGAGCAGTTCTTC,CASSPGLLTNEQFF
.,.,TRBV6-1,TRBJ2-3,TGTGCCAGCAGTGAACTCGCGGCGATCACAGATACGCAGTATTTT,CASSELAAITDTQYF
.,.,TRBV5-4,TRBJ2-5,TGTGCCAGCAGCTCCCAGACGCCCGACAGGAGGAGGACCCAGTACTTC,CASSSQTPDRRRTQYF
.,.,TRBV3-1/TRBV3-2,TRBJ1-1,TGTGCCAGCAGCCAAGACAGGGATCCAACTGAAGCTTTCTTT,CASSQDRDPTEAFF
.,.,TRBV6-5,TRBJ1-1,TGTGCCAGCGGACAGCGTAACATGAACACTGAAGCTTTCTTT,CASGQRNMNTEAFF
.,.,TRBV20-1,TRBJ1-4,TGCAGTGCTAGGCCTAATGAAAAACTGTTTTTT,CSARPNEKLFF
.,.,TRBV3-1/TRBV3-2,TRBJ1-1,TGTGCCAGCAGCCAAGATGCCCTCCGCAGGAGGAACACTGAAGCTTTCTTT,CASSQDALRRRNTEAFF
once,.,TRBV21-1,TRBJ2-7,TGTGCCAGCAGCAAAACAACCGAGCAGTACTTC,CASSKTTEQYF
.,.,TRBV4-1,TRBJ2-1,TGCGCCAGCAGCCAAGGTCATGAAAAGCCTGAGCAGTTCTTC,CASSQGHEKPEQFF
few,.,TRBV28,TRBJ1-1,TGTGCCAGCAGTTTCGAGTACTCTGAAGCTTTCTTT,CASSFEYSEAFF
.,TRBD2,TRBV2,TRBJ2-1,TGTGCCAGCCCCGGAGGACTAGCAGACAATGAGCAGTTCTTC,CASPGGLADNEQFF
.,.,TRBV18,TRBJ1-1,TGTGCCAGCTCACCGCGGCGGGGGGGCACTGAAGCTTTCTTT,CASSPRRGGTEAFF
.,.,TRBV29-1,TRBJ2-7,TGCAGCGTTGAAGATGGAACAGGGGAGGGGGTGTCCTACGAGCAGTACTTC,CSVEDGTGEGVSYEQYF
once,.,TRBV29-1,TRBJ2-2,TGCAGCGCCAGGGAAGACGGGGAGCTGTTTTTT,CSAREDGELFF
few,.,TRBV28,TRBJ2-7,TGTGCCAGCACCAGTCAGGGACTCGTCTTTGAGCAGTACTTC,CASTSQGLVFEQYF
.,.,TRBV10-3,TRBJ2-1,TGTGCCACTCAAAAGGGCAACTACAATGAGCAGTTCTTC,CATQKGNYNEQFF
.,.,TRBV2,TRBJ1-2,TGTGCCAGCAGCTCGACGGGGGCTAACTATGGCTACACCTTC,CASSSTGANYGYTF
.,.,TRBV3-1/TRBV3-2,TRBJ2-7,TGTGCCAGCAGCCAAGTCTCTACGGGGCAGGGAGCGTCCAAGAAGAAATACATGCAGTACTTC,CASSQVSTGQGASKKKYMQYF
.,.,TRBV5-1,TRBJ2-6,TGCGCCAGCAGCGAATCCGGCTCTGGGGCCAACGTCCTGACTTTC,CASSESGSGANVLTF
.,.,TRBV19,TRBJ1-5,TGTGCCAGTCACGATAGTACCCCCCGGGACGGGTGTAGGCAGCCCCAGCATTTT,CASHDSTPRDGCRQPQHF
.,.,TRBV27,TRBJ2-7,TGTGCCAGCAGTTTATCGGAAGGACCCTCCTACGAGCAGTACTTC,CASSLSEGPSYEQYF
few,TRBD2,TRBV24-1,TRBJ2-1,TGTGCCACCAGCCCTAGCGGGCTCAACAATGAGCAGTTCTTC,CATSPSGLNNEQFF
once,TRBD2,TRBV9,TRBJ2-7,TGTGCCAGCAGCCCTACCCTAGCGGCCAGCTCCTACGAGCAGTACTTC,CASSPTLAASSYEQYF
.,.,TRBV2,TRBJ2-7,TGTGCCAGCACCAGGGCGGGGGCCTCCTACGAGCAGTACTTC,CASTRAGASYEQYF
.,.,TRBV10-1,TRBJ2-2,TGCGCCAGCAGTAGGACAGCTAACACCGGGGAGCTGTTTTTT,CASSRTANTGELFF
.,.,TRBV5-6,TRBJ1-4,TGTGCCAGCAGCTTGGGGGAGGGGAGAGGAGAAAAACTGTTTTTT,CASSLGEGRGEKLFF
.,.,TRBV6-2/TRBV6-3,TRBJ2-2,TGTGCCAGCAGTTACAATTCCGGTGACATCACCGGGGAGCTGTTTTTT,CASSYNSGDITGELFF
.,TRBD2,TRBV7-3,TRBJ2-7,TGTGCCAGCAGCTTAACTAGCGGGAACGAATACGAGCAGTACTTC,CASSLTSGNEYEQYF
once,.,TRBV7-9,TRBJ1-2,TGTGCCAGCAGCTTGGGTGGATTGAGGGGCTACACCTTC,CASSLGGLRGYTF
.,.,TRBV7-9,TRBJ2-2,TGTGCCAGCAGCTTGTACGGGACCTTGAACACCGGGGAGCTGTTTTTT,CASSLYGTLNTGELFF
.,.,TRBV29-1,TRBJ2-3,TGCAGCGTTGCGCCTCGTTACACAGATACGCAGTATTTT,CSVAPRYTDTQYF
.,.,TRBV7-9,TRBJ1-2,TGTGCCAGCAGCTTAGTATGGGCAGACTCTAACTATGGCTACACCTTC,CASSLVWADSNYGYTF
.,.,TRBV7-3,TRBJ1-2,TGTGCCAGCAGCTTACACAAAGAATCATGGGATGGCTACACCTTC,CASSLHKESWDGYTF
.,TRBD1,TRBV25-1,TRBJ1-6,TGTGCCAGCAGTACGTACAGGGGAGGGAATAATTCACCCCTCCACTTT,CASSTYRGGNNSPLHF
.,TRBD2,TRBV27,TRBJ2-7,TGTGCCAGCAGTTCCACCGGCAGGGATCCAGCGGGAGGACCCTACGAGCAGTACTTC,CASSSTGRDPAGGPYEQYF